The entry below gives a single TCR beta chain sequence along with its context. The sample comes from a study of T-cell reconstitution after alpha-beta-depleted transplantation in children. It was with unique molecular identifiers that the TCRbeta library was prepared. TCRdb called the PCR reads again in MiXCR, with one record for every CDR3 protein. The sample has around 250,000 distinct CDR3 sequences, nearly 10% seen once; the top ten hold around 10%. Germline V gene lookup returns CDR1 SEHNR and CDR2 FQNEAQ (reference sequence). The CDR3 covers 17 residues. Trimming left V 1 base short and J 0 bases short, with 12 bases between.

Specimen: PBMCs from the stem cell graft donor, collected from the stem cell graft. J is TRBJ2-2 and V is TRBV7-9; TRBD1 is a possible D gene (6 bases). The sequence was collected from a human donor who donated a stem cell graft to a child with SCID. The chain's CDR3 is CASSLVGGTTNTGELFF. The CDR3 DNA reads TGTGCCAGCAGCTTAGTGGGTGGGACAACGAACACCGGGGAGCTGTTTTTT.